The following is a TCR beta chain sequence with its context. The antigen is not known. This specimen comes from a study of T cell responses to AZD1222 COVID-19 vaccine. Overall study results and limits: Sampling captured repertoires only after the peak T cell response. At baseline, seropositivity was found in only a handful of AZD1222 recipients. Donors skewed white British and female; clonal diversity was possibly underestimated. Across spike, vaccine-associated CD4 TCRs were found, dominant at 160-218 and 743-854.

The germline V gene has CDR1 ENHRY and CDR2 SYGVKD. This CDR3 has 14 residues. The V segment lost 10 bases and the J segment 1 base; nucleotides outside the gene matches: 3. TCRdb's table, derived via immunoSEQ multiplex PCR, lists solely in-frame clones and lacks some. The repertoire holds around 130,000 clones, about 89% seen once, with 5% to 5.5% in the top ten. The chain carries TRBV10-3 and TRBJ2-7, with 14 bases matching TRBD2. The clonotype was recovered from an adult in good health. The source material was peripheral blood, sampled on day 0 of AZD1222 vaccination. CDR3 in amino acids: CATRLAGGSYEQYF. The DNA for the CDR3 is TGTGCCACCCGACTAGCGGGAGGGTCCTACGAGCAGTACTTC.